One and the same sample provided the 20 T cell receptor beta chains below, sequenced in a study of blood T cells in healthy people across ages. With a J-beta primer mix and a sample-barcoded 5' primer, a second PCR ran about 6 to 11 cycles. Via MiXCR, TCRdb re-called the 5' RACE reads, giving one row per CDR3 protein. This table holds around 1,000,000 distinct CDR3 sequences, roughly a quarter found once. The same data also contributed to another study, on T cells of mothers and their children.

The material sequenced was blood. These receptors all come from a girl aged 2 to 10 in good health.

V gene TRBV29-1 combines with J gene TRBJ2-5; 9 bases are a match to TRBD1. The J call may be incorrect, as the DNA end agrees better with TRBJ2-1. There are 15 residues in the CDR3. Germline CDR1 SQVTM, CDR2 ANQGSEA. Here the CDR3 DNA reads TGCAGCGTCCTACAATACCTGACAGGGGGTTATGAGCAGTTCTTC. The encoded protein is CSVLQYLTGGYEQFF.

This sequence joins TRBV29-1 and TRBJ2-7, with a possible D match to TRBD2 (5 bases). The CDR3 is 12 amino acids. V lost 6 bases and J lost 2, with 11 bases in between. The germline gives CDR1 SQVTM, CDR2 ANQGSEA. The CDR3 DNA sequence: TGCAGCGTGATGAGGGAACCCTACGAGCAGTACTTC. This encodes CSVMREPYEQYF.

This clonotype was counted a few times. The V call is TRBV3-1, the J call TRBJ2-2; D gene ambiguous. CDR1 is LGHDT and CDR2 is YNNKEL in the germline V gene (reference sequence). The CDR3 totals 17 residues. V was clipped by 4 bases and J by 4 bases, with 19 bases between them. The CDR3 loop reads CASSRWLWQAGTGELFF. Written as DNA, the CDR3 is TGTGCCAGCAGCCGGTGGTTATGGCAGGCCGGCACCGGGGAGCTGTTTTTT. Supplemented by reference TRBV3-1 and TRBJ2-2, the full variable domain reads DTAVSQTPKYLVTQMGNDKSIKCEQNLGHDTMYWYKQDSKKFLKIMFSYNNKELIINETVPNRFSPKSPDKAHLNLHINSLELGDSAVYFCASSRWLWQAGTGELFFGEGSRLTVL.

This clonotype has more than one count but fewer than ten. The gene calls are TRBV12-3 or TRBV12-4 and TRBJ1-2, with TRBD1 matching 8 bases. CDR3 length: 14 amino acids. The V gene end was trimmed by 3 bases and the J gene end by 3 bases; junction bases not matched to a gene: 3. Here the CDR3 reads CASSLQGAYYGYTF. CDR3 DNA sequence: TGTGCCAGCAGTTTGCAGGGGGCTTACTATGGCTACACCTTC.

This clonotype came up a few times. The rearrangement uses TRBV29-1 and TRBJ2-5; either TRBD1 or TRBD2 may supply D (6 bases each). The DNA end is a closer match to TRBJ2-1, so the J assignment may be wrong. This CDR3 is 13 amino acids long. Germline V gene lookup returns CDR1 SQVTM and CDR2 ANQGSEA. The CDR3 nucleotides read TGCAGCATCACCGGGGGCTCGAAGTATGAGCAGTTCTTC. This translates into CSITGGSKYEQFF.

There are a few counts of this clonotype. The V and J genes are TRBV5-1 and TRBJ2-5, with TRBD1 as a possible D gene (6 bases). The J call is doubtful: the DNA matches TRBJ2-7 better. The CDR3 consists of 13 residues. Germline CDR1 reads SGHRS; CDR2 reads YFSETQ. CDR3: CASSLWTEDEQYF. CDR3 DNA sequence: TGCGCCAGCAGCTTGTGGACAGAGGACGAGCAGTACTTC.

The rearrangement links TRBV12-3 or TRBV12-4 to TRBJ1-1; D is uncertain. The germline V and J ends were trimmed by 3 bases and 4 bases, with 12 bases remaining between them. This CDR3 comprises 14 residues. The CDR3 DNA reads as TGTGCCAGCAGTTTTGACCACGGGAGCACTGAAGCTTTCTTT. Protein: CASSFDHGSTEAFF.

The CDR3 reads CASSLHGRRDLQETQYF. The CDR3 DNA reads TGTGCCAGCAGCTTACACGGGCGGAGGGACCTCCAGGAGACCCAGTACTTC. The chain carries TRBV7-2 and TRBJ2-5, with D tentatively TRBD2 (6 bases). Trimming took 2 bases from V and 5 from J, leaving 21 bases between them. The CDR3 has 17 residues. Germline V gene data show CDR1 as SGHTA and CDR2 as FQGNSA.

The chain employs TRBV4-1 and TRBJ2-5; 10 bases fit TRBD1. The CDR3 spans 15 residues. The V gene end was trimmed by 5 bases and the J gene end by 5 bases; junction bases not matched to a gene: 8. From germline, CDR1 is MGHRA and CDR2 YSYEKL. The CDR3 spells CASSTWTGGDETQYF. CDR3 bases: TGCGCCAGCAGCACCTGGACAGGGGGGGACGAGACCCAGTACTTC.

About this clonotype itself: This CDR3 is missing its conserved last phenylalanine or tryptophan, likely due to a read error. This chain connects TRBV7-8 to TRBJ1-4, with D unresolved. The V end lost 2 bases, the J end lost 4 bases, and 11 bases lay between the germline ends. The CDR3 contains 15 residues. Germline V gives CDR1 SGHVS, CDR2 FQNEAQ. For the CDR3, the DNA is TGTGCCAGCAGCTTATGGGAGCCCTTTAATGAAAAACTGTTTCTT. It is translated as CASSLWEPFNEKLFL.

The genes are TRBV29-1 and TRBJ2-3; 15 bases are a match to TRBD2. J was trimmed by 4 bases and V by 7 bases; bases with no gene match: 9. Germline V gene sequence: CDR1 SQVTM, CDR2 ANQGSEA. This CDR3 is built from 16 residues. The CDR3 region has the DNA TGCAGCGGTTTGGGGACTAGCGGGAGGACGCCAGATACGCAGTATTTT. Amino acid sequence: CSGLGTSGRTPDTQYF.

The chain carries TRBV9 and TRBJ1-2; D remains ambiguous. The CDR3 runs to 15 residues. The germline V gene has CDR1 SGDLS and CDR2 YYNGEE. Deletions cut 1 base from V and 4 bases from J, with 14 bases between. This CDR3 reads CASSVFRTDFYGYTF. CDR3 DNA: TGTGCCAGCAGCGTATTCCGGACGGACTTCTATGGCTACACCTTC.

This clonotype was detected a few times. CDR3 sequence (DNA): TGTGCCAGCAGTTTAAGGTCTGGACAGGGGAACAATGAGCAGTTCTTC. Translated: CASSLRSGQGNNEQFF. The chain joins TRBV28 to TRBJ2-1; the match to TRBD1 covers 9 bases. This CDR3 is built from 16 residues. CDR1 and CDR2 (germline): MDHEN, SYDVKM. V shed 2 bases, J shed 5 bases, and the junction held 7 bases outside the gene matches.

This clonotype appeared a few times. One end of the junction does not line up with germline, which may come from a read error. V usage is TRBV20-1 and J usage is TRBJ2-5, with D perhaps TRBD1 or TRBD2 (6 bases each). The CDR3 has 16 residues. Per the germline V gene, CDR1 is DFQATT and CDR2 is SNEGSKA (reference sequence). CDR3 DNA: TGCAGTGCTCGAGAGAATCAGGGGAGGCTCGTAGAGACCCAGTACTTC. Its translation: CSARENQGRLVETQYF.

This clonotype was picked up a small number of times. A read error may account for a junction end that differs from germline. The chain recombines TRBV11-2 with TRBJ2-5, with D unclear. CDR3 length: 11 amino acids. The germline V gene has CDR1 SGHAT and CDR2 FQNNGV. The CDR3 is CASITYTDGAF. The CDR3 DNA sequence: TGTGCCAGCATCACATACACGGACGGAGCTTTC.

The rearrangement joins TRBV29-1 to TRBJ2-5; D is unresolved. The J call may be incorrect, as the DNA end agrees better with TRBJ2-1. Germline CDR1 SQVTM, CDR2 ANQGSEA. The CDR3 has 14 amino acids. The CDR3 coding sequence is TGCAGCGTTGATGGAGACATCCAAGGAAATGAGCAGTTCTTC. This sequence encodes CSVDGDIQGNEQFF.

This clonotype was seen more than once but under ten times. This rearrangement joins TRBV4-2 to TRBJ2-3, with D maybe TRBD1 (5 bases). The V end lost 1 base, the J end lost 2 bases, and 13 bases lay between the germline ends. The CDR3 loop spans 16 amino acids. CDR1 and CDR2 (germline): LGHNA, YNFKEQ. This CDR3 reads CASSQVQQAVTDTQYF. The DNA of the CDR3 is TGTGCCAGCAGCCAAGTCCAACAGGCTGTCACAGATACGCAGTATTTT.

Comment on this clonotype: Mismatch with germline at one junction end may stem from a read error. This chain links TRBV29-1 with TRBJ2-1; the D is unclear. Germline CDR1 SQVTM, CDR2 ANQGSEA. The CDR3 length is 14 residues. The CDR3 DNA reads TGCGGCGTTGAACGACGGCTCGTTAGGGATGAGCAGTTCTTC. It is translated as CGVERRLVRDEQFF.

There are a few counts of this clonotype. V usage is TRBV7-2 and J usage is TRBJ2-6, with D uncertain. CDR1 and CDR2 from the germline V gene are SGHTA and FQGNSA. Trimming removed 1 base at V and 4 bases at J, with 14 bases between. The CDR3 is 17 amino acids. CDR3 nucleotides: TGTGCCAGCAGCTTAGTGGTCTCCCTTAGGGGGGCCAACGTCCTGACTTTC. Translated: CASSLVVSLRGANVLTF.

V gene TRBV27 combines with J gene TRBJ2-5; 8 positions match TRBD2. With the DNA end fitting TRBJ2-7 better, the J assignment may be wrong. Germline V lookup: CDR1 MNHEY, CDR2 SMNVEV (reference sequence). The length of the CDR3 is 16 residues. As DNA, the CDR3 is TGTGCCAGCAGTCCCACGGTTAGCGGGATGGCCTACGAGCAGTACTTC. Residues: CASSPTVSGMAYEQYF.